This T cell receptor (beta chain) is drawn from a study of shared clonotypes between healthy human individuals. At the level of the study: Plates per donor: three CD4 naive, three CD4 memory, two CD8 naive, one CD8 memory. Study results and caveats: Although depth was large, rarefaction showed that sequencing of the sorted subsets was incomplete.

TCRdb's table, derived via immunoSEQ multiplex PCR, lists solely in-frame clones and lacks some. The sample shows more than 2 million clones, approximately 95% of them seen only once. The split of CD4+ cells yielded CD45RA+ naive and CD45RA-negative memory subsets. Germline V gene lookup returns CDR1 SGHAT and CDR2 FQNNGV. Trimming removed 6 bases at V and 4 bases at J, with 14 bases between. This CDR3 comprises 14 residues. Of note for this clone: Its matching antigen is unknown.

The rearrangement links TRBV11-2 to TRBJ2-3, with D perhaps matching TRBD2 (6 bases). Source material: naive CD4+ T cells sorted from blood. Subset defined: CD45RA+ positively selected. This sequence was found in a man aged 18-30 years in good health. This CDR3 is CASSPEGPSDTQYF. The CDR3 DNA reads TGTGCCAGCAGTCCGGAGGGGCCCTCAGATACGCAGTATTTT.